The text below deals with one T cell receptor (beta chain). The target antigen is unknown. Trimming took 4 bases from V and 3 from J, leaving 10 bases between them. The CDR3 runs to 13 residues. Germline lookup yields CDR1 SGHNT and CDR2 YYREEE (reference sequence). The sample comes from a study of beta chain features in type 1 diabetes. Study-wide findings and caveats: Possible PCR preference for shorter templates applied equally to patients and controls. All four CD4+ subsets from Type 1 diabetes patients carried moderately but significantly shorter TCRB CDR3s. The study found that naive, central memory and Treg TCRB repertoires appeared more similar in patients than in healthy donors. Patients with type 1 diabetes carried fewer insertions and had more deletions at their VDJ junctions.

Reverse transcribing all isolated RNA meant expressed TCRB transcripts were sequenced. Only in-frame clones appear in the TCRdb table, and some are missing; sequencing was by immunoSEQ multiplex PCR. The sample lists about 280,000 clones; 15% were seen once. Each of the CD4+ naive, central memory, regulatory and stem cell-like memory populations was sorted via CD45RO/CCR7/CD25/CD127/CD95/CD27. The rearrangement links TRBV5-4 to TRBJ1-1, with D maybe TRBD1 (6 bases). Sample: naive CD4+ T cells from blood. The source of this sequence is a man between 18 and 29 years old with type 1 diabetes. The CDR3 coding sequence is TGTGCCAGCAGCCCCTGGACAGACACTGAAGCTTTCTTT. Amino acid sequence: CASSPWTDTEAFF. Combining the CDR3 with reference TRBV5-4 and TRBJ1-1 gives the whole variable domain ETGVTQSPTHLIKTRGQQVTLRCSSQSGHNTVSWYQQALGQGPQFIFQYYREEENGRGNFPPRFSGLQFPNYSSELNVNALELDDSALYLCASSPWTDTEAFFGQGTRLTVV.